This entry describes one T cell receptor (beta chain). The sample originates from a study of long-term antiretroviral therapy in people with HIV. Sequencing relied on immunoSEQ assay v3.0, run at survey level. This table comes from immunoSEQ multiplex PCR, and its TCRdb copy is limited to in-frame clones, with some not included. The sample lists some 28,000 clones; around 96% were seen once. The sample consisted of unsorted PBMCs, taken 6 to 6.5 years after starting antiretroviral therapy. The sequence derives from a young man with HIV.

For the CDR3, the DNA is TGTGCCAGCAGCCAGGGGGGAAACACCATATATTTT. It is translated as CASSQGGNTIYF. The chain employs TRBV7-6 and TRBJ1-3, with D perhaps TRBD1 (6 bases). The germline V gene encodes CDR1 SGHVS and CDR2 FNYEAQ. Trimming removed 5 bases from V and 4 bases from J, with 6 bases in between. CDR3 length equals 12 residues. The variable domain in full, completed from reference TRBV7-6 and TRBJ1-3, reads GAGVSQSPRYKVTKRGQDVALRCDPISGHVSLYWYRQALGQGPEFLTYFNYEAQQDKSGLPNDRFSAERPEGSISTLTIQRTEQRDSAMYRCASSQGGNTIYFGEGSWLTVV.